The 14 T cell receptor beta chains given below trace back to one sample, sequenced in a study of monozygotic twins with cystic fibrosis. Using immunoSEQ multiplex PCR, the repertoire was profiled, and TCRdb retains in-frame clones only, with some absent. Among around 34,000 clones listed, approximately 92% were seen once. The sequencing sample was made of blood. Receptor source: a girl aged 2-10 years with cystic fibrosis.

The CDR3 is CASSAGTRTGETQYF. CDR3 sequence (DNA): TGTGCCAGCAGTGCCGGGACTAGAACGGGAGAGACCCAGTACTTC. The rearrangement uses TRBV2 and TRBJ2-5; TRBD2 matches at 8 bases. This CDR3 is 15 amino acids long. Germline values: CDR1 SNHLY, CDR2 FYNNEI. J gave up 4 bases and V 4 bases, and 8 bases lay outside the gene matches.

Remarks on this clone: One end of the junction is discordant with germline, which a read error may explain. The chain joins TRBV5-6 to TRBJ1-2; tentatively, D is TRBD1 (5 bases). Germline assignment: CDR1 SGHDT and CDR2 YYEEEE. CDR3 size: 12 residues. Here the CDR3 DNA reads TGTGCCAGCAGATTGGGGACTTATGGCTACACCTTC. Protein sequence: CASRLGTYGYTF.

This clone was found once. This chain joins TRBV6-5 and TRBJ1-2; maybe TRBD1 (6 bases). The germline V and J ends were trimmed by 6 bases and 4 bases, with 18 bases remaining between them. This CDR3 is built from 15 residues. Germline CDR1 and CDR2: MNHEY and SVGAGI. CDR3 sequence (DNA): TGTGCCAGCAGCCGTCGAAACCTGGACAGCTATGGCTACACCTTC. Residues: CASSRRNLDSYGYTF.

This clone was seen just once. V gene TRBV4-1 combines with J gene TRBJ2-1, with 9 positions matching TRBD2. There are 15 residues in the CDR3. Germline loops: CDR1 MGHRA, CDR2 YSYEKL. V gave up 1 base and J gave up 8 bases; unmatched junction bases: 6. The CDR3 DNA follows: TGCGCCAGCAGCCAAGTAGGGACTAGCATTGATGAGCAGTTCTTC. Encoded protein: CASSQVGTSIDEQFF.

This clone has a single count. The chain combines TRBV14 with TRBJ1-1, with D uncertain. V was cut by 2 bases and J by 4 bases, with 14 bases left in between. This CDR3 is 15 amino acids long. The V gene's germline CDR1 is SGHDN and CDR2 FVKESK. The CDR3: CASSQQPSAGTEAFF. In DNA, the CDR3 is TGTGCCAGCAGCCAACAGCCATCCGCGGGCACTGAAGCTTTCTTT.

The V gene is TRBV4-1, the J gene TRBJ2-7; D is undetermined. The ends were cut back, 0 bases at V and 0 bases at J, with 12 bases in the middle. The CDR3 is 16 amino acids. From germline, CDR1 is MGHRA and CDR2 YSYEKL. The CDR3 DNA follows: TGCGCCAGCAGCCAAGATCGACTCGTTAGCTCCTACGAGCAGTACTTC. It codes for CASSQDRLVSSYEQYF.

V gene TRBV9 combines with J gene TRBJ1-1; D gene uncertain. Trimming took off 0 bases at V and 0 bases at J, with 12 bases between the two ends. The germline gives CDR1 SGDLS, CDR2 YYNGEE. The length of the CDR3 is 16 residues. CDR3 DNA: TGTGCCAGCAGCGTAGGAGGTAGTAGGCTGAACACTGAAGCTTTCTTT. It translates to CASSVGGSRLNTEAFF.

This clone was found a few times. The rearrangement joins TRBV27 to TRBJ1-2; D remains unclear. CDR3 length: 13 residues. V lost 3 bases, J lost 4 bases, and 9 bases lay in between. CDR1 and CDR2 from the germline V gene are MNHEY and SMNVEV (reference sequence). CDR3 DNA sequence: TGTGCCAGCAGTTTCTCTATGAGCTATGGCTACACCTTC. Protein sequence: CASSFSMSYGYTF.

The J gene is TRBJ1-5, the V gene TRBV19, with D perhaps TRBD1 (5 bases). The CDR3 runs to 11 residues. The V gene's germline CDR1 is LNHDA and CDR2 SQIVND (reference sequence). Trimming shortened V by 7 bases and J by 6 bases, and 7 bases separated the two germline ends. DNA of the CDR3: TGTGCCAGTATTCAGGGTCAGCCCCAGCATTTT. Residues: CASIQGQPQHF.

This clone was detected a few times. The rearrangement links TRBV20-1 to TRBJ1-1, with a possible D match to TRBD1 (5 bases). Germline lookup yields CDR1 DFQATT and CDR2 SNEGSKA (reference sequence). The CDR3 is 10 residues long. CDR3 sequence reads: CSAGGTEAFF. The CDR3 DNA follows: TGCAGCGCCGGGGGCACTGAAGCTTTCTTT.

The table lists this clone with a count of one. The rearrangement joins TRBV2 to TRBJ2-2, with D possibly being TRBD1 or TRBD2 (6 bases each). Trimming left V 8 bases short and J 4 bases short, with 20 bases between. The germline V gene encodes CDR1 SNHLY and CDR2 FYNNEI. The CDR3 covers 16 residues. CDR3 region: CASRRGAAFSTGELFF. Written as DNA, the CDR3 is TGTGCCAGCCGAAGGGGGGCCGCGTTTAGCACCGGGGAGCTGTTTTTT. The full variable domain, rest sourced from reference TRBV2 and TRBJ2-2, is EPEVTQTPSHQVTQMGQEVILRCVPISNHLYFYWYRQILGQKVEFLVSFYNNEISEKSEIFDDQFSVERPDGSNFTLKIRSTKLEDSAMYFCASRRGAAFSTGELFFGEGSRLTVL.

CDR3 region: CASSPMGLAGVNEQFF. The CDR3 DNA reads as TGTGCCAGCAGCCCTATGGGACTAGCGGGAGTGAATGAGCAGTTCTTC. The V gene is TRBV7-3, the J gene TRBJ2-1; TRBD2 aligns across 14 bases. The junction had 7 bases not matched to a gene; V was cut back by 5 bases and J by 7 bases. This CDR3 has 16 residues. The germline V gene encodes CDR1 SGHTA and CDR2 FQGTGA.

The genes are TRBV27 and TRBJ2-2, with 9 nucleotides matching TRBD1. From germline, CDR1 is MNHEY and CDR2 SMNVEV (reference sequence). This CDR3 is built from 14 residues. Losses at the gene ends were 6 bases for V and 4 bases for J; bases not matched to a gene: 3. CDR3 sequence (DNA): TGTGCCAGCAGGGGACAGGGTGGCACCGGGGAGCTGTTTTTT. The encoded protein is CASRGQGGTGELFF.

This chain joins TRBV30 and TRBJ2-1, with D perhaps TRBD2 (6 bases). Trimming shortened V by 7 bases and J by 0 bases, and 16 bases separated the two germline ends. The germline V gene has CDR1 GTSNPN and CDR2 SVGIG (reference sequence). The CDR3 sequence is 15 residues long. This CDR3 is CAFRAGSSSYNEQFF. CDR3 DNA sequence: TGTGCCTTTAGAGCGGGCTCTAGCTCCTACAATGAGCAGTTCTTC.